This T cell receptor beta chain was profiled in a study of cytomegalovirus exposure and HLA in healthy donors. With regard to this clone: Its cognate antigen is unknown.

This CDR3 contains 14 residues. Per germline, CDR1 SGHVT and CDR2 SQSDAQ. V was pared by 6 bases and J by 1 base, with 13 bases between. General observations from the study: As a later analysis revealed, most CMV-associated TCR beta chains appeared HLA-restricted. Analyses of presence and absence presupposed an approximately uniform sequencing depth across donors.

Vbeta (60) and Jbeta (13) primers were used in the PCR. Profiled with immunoSEQ multiplex PCR; TCRdb holds only in-frame clones, not every one. The sample lists tens of thousands of clones; around 74% were seen once. The chain recombines TRBV7-4 with TRBJ2-7; TRBD2 might be the D (6 bases). What was sequenced was PBMCs. The clonotype was recovered from a male donor in good health and CMV-seropositive. As DNA, the CDR3 is TGTGCCAGCAGGCGGGACCTCGTGTCCTACGAGCAGTACTTC. Its translation is CASRRDLVSYEQYF.